This T cell receptor (beta chain) was obtained from a study of shared clonotypes between healthy human individuals. Study-level findings and limits: A reduction in generation probabilities was seen for non-shared clonotypes relative to those shared by all four donors. Naive subsets generally had larger estimated richness than memory subsets.

The CDR3 covers 11 residues. Germline-derived CDR1 and CDR2 are SQVTM and ANQGSEA. Trimming removed 0 bases from V and 7 bases from J, with 7 bases in between. This table comes from immunoSEQ multiplex PCR, and its TCRdb copy is limited to in-frame clones, with some not included. The repertoire holds about 820,000 clones, with about 92% as singletons. CD8 cells classed as naive were CD45RO-negative and positively selected for CCR7, excluding terminally differentiated effector memory CD45RA+ cells. Regarding this clone: The antigen is undetermined.

The sequenced material came from naive CD8+ T cells sorted from blood. The chain carries TRBV29-1 and TRBJ2-7; D gene ambiguous. The clonotype originates from a man aged 30 to 39 in good health. CDR3 bases: TGCAGCGTTGAAGAAGAACAGGAGCAGTACTTC. This encodes CSVEEEQEQYF.